Below, 23 T cell receptor beta chains from the same sample are listed, as sequenced in a study of blood T cell repertoires in COVID-19. Assay: immunoSEQ multiplex PCR; the TCRdb copy retains only in-frame clones and omits some. The table has about 400,000 clones, approximately 90% seen once. Material for sequencing was peripheral blood. The source of these receptors is a woman aged 25 to 39 with acute or convalescent COVID-19.

V gene TRBV7-2 combines with J gene TRBJ2-1; 12 bases agree with TRBD1. The CDR3 is made up of 15 amino acids. Looked up from germline, CDR1 is SGHTA and CDR2 is FQGNSA. V gave up 5 bases and J gave up 7 bases; unmatched junction bases: 6. The CDR3 DNA follows: TGTGCCAGCAGCGGGGGACAGGGGGCGGGAAATGAGCAGTTCTTC. Residues: CASSGGQGAGNEQFF.

J is TRBJ1-5 and V is TRBV20-1; TRBD1 might be the D (6 bases). Trimming removed 3 bases from V and 5 bases from J, with 14 bases in between. Looked up from germline, CDR1 is DFQATT and CDR2 is SNEGSKA (reference sequence). This CDR3 is built from 14 residues. CDR3: CSASPQGLDQPQHF. In nucleotides, the CDR3 is TGCAGTGCTAGTCCCCAGGGGCTTGATCAGCCCCAGCATTTT.

The chain links TRBV4-2 to TRBJ1-1; 8 nucleotides agree with TRBD1. The CDR3 is 13 residues long. CDR1 is LGHNA and CDR2 is YNFKEQ in the germline V gene. J was trimmed by 8 bases and V by 2 bases; bases with no gene match: 4. CDR3 region: CASSQSWDREAFF. The CDR3 coding sequence is TGTGCCAGCAGCCAATCCTGGGACAGGGAAGCTTTCTTT.

This clone appeared once. The chain links TRBV3-1 (or the pseudogene TRBV3-2) to TRBJ1-3; no definite D call. The CDR3 length is 13 residues. Trimming stripped 0 bases from V and 7 bases from J, with 7 bases between. CDR1 is LGHDT and CDR2 is YNNKEL in the germline V gene (reference sequence). The CDR3 loop is CASSQDTGNTIYF. The DNA of the CDR3 is TGTGCCAGCAGCCAAGACACGGGGAACACCATATATTTT.

This clone was seen a handful of times. The V call is TRBV10-3, the J call TRBJ1-3; TRBD1 agrees at 7 bases. The germline V gene has CDR1 ENHRY and CDR2 SYGVKD. This CDR3 region has 13 residues. CDR3 DNA: TGTGCAACCTACTTGCAGGGGACAGACACCATATATTTT. Its translation is CATYLQGTDTIYF.

The table lists this clone with a few counts. The genes are TRBV13 and TRBJ2-7; D is possibly TRBD2 (5 bases). Germline V gene data show CDR1 as PRHDT and CDR2 as FYEKMQ (reference sequence). The CDR3 extends over 15 amino acids. V lost 5 bases, J lost 2 bases, and 16 bases lay in between. The CDR3 sequence: CASSTLSGLAYEQYF. The CDR3 nucleotides read TGTGCCAGCAGCACACTGAGCGGACTTGCCTACGAGCAGTACTTC.

V is TRBV30 and J is TRBJ1-3; D unresolved. From germline, CDR1 is GTSNPN and CDR2 SVGIG (reference sequence). V was shortened by 5 bases and J by 0 bases, with 11 bases between the two germline ends. The CDR3 runs to 14 residues. CDR3 protein: CAWATVDSGNTIYF. The CDR3 DNA is TGTGCCTGGGCCACAGTGGACTCTGGAAACACCATATATTTT.

This chain uses TRBV2 with TRBJ2-1, with TRBD2 as a possible D gene (5 bases). The V gene's germline CDR1 is SNHLY and CDR2 FYNNEI. The CDR3 is 13 residues long. V was cut by 3 bases and J by 6 bases, with 9 bases left in between. The chain's CDR3 is CASSDGVINEQFF. Here the CDR3 DNA reads TGTGCCAGCAGTGACGGGGTAATCAATGAGCAGTTCTTC.

This clone is a singleton in its sample. The V gene is TRBV29-1, the J gene TRBJ1-2; unclear D gene. The V gene's germline CDR1 is SQVTM and CDR2 ANQGSEA. This CDR3 is 9 amino acids long. Between the trimmed V and J ends, which lost 0 bases and 11 bases, there was a span of 4 bases. CDR3: CSVEDLYTF. For the CDR3, the DNA is TGCAGCGTTGAAGATCTTTACACCTTC.

Details on this clone: The sample holds other DNA sequences that translate to the same CDR3. CDR3 protein: CASSFSGGLETQYF. The CDR3 DNA is TGTGCCAGCAGCTTCTCAGGGGGCTTGGAGACCCAGTACTTC. J is TRBJ2-5 and V is TRBV7-2; TRBD1 matches 8 bases. V was pared by 3 bases and J by 5 bases, with 5 bases of the junction left unmatched. Germline V gene data show CDR1 as SGHTA and CDR2 as FQGNSA. CDR3 length equals 14 residues.

The chain links TRBV10-2 to TRBJ1-1, with 9 bases fitting TRBD1. The germline gives CDR1 WSHSY, CDR2 SAAADI. J lost 7 bases, V lost 8 bases, and 8 bases had no gene match. The CDR3 has 13 amino acids. The CDR3 loop is CASVDRGRVEAFF. The CDR3 nucleotides read TGCGCCAGCGTTGACAGGGGGAGGGTTGAAGCTTTCTTT.

The chain is built from TRBV5-1 and TRBJ1-1; 7 bases agree with TRBD1. CDR3 length: 14 amino acids. Trimming took 3 bases from V and 1 from J; bases not matched to a gene: 3. CDR1 SGHRS and CDR2 YFSETQ come from the germline V gene. The CDR3 DNA sequence: TGCGCCAGCAGCTCCGGGACAGAGAACACTGAAGCTTTCTTT. The encoded protein is CASSSGTENTEAFF.

The chain joins TRBV7-9 to TRBJ1-2; the D gene is possibly TRBD1 (5 bases). The germline V gene encodes CDR1 SEHNR and CDR2 FQNEAQ (reference sequence). The CDR3 covers 14 residues. Deletions cut 5 bases from V and 4 bases from J, with 14 bases between. Here the CDR3 reads CASSTTGGGYGYTF. The CDR3 region has the DNA TGTGCCAGCAGCACTACGGGGGGAGGCTATGGCTACACCTTC.

This sequence joins TRBV3-1 (or the pseudogene TRBV3-2) and TRBJ1-6; D is unresolved. Trimming stripped 7 bases from V and 0 bases from J, with 10 bases between. Germline-derived CDR1 and CDR2 are LGHDT and YNNKEL (reference sequence). The CDR3 covers 15 residues. CDR3 bases: TGTGCCAGCACCCCAGGTCTCTCCTATAATTCACCCCTCCACTTT. Encoded protein: CASTPGLSYNSPLHF.

The V gene is TRBV14, the J gene TRBJ2-2; D possibly corresponds to TRBD2 (7 bases). V lost 4 bases, J lost 5 bases, and 11 bases lay in between. The CDR3 is 14 residues long. Germline CDR1 and CDR2: SGHDN and FVKESK. As DNA, the CDR3 is TGTGCCAGCAGCCGAGGGGGGGCAACCGGGGAGCTGTTTTTT. It encodes CASSRGGATGELFF.

The chain has TRBV28 and TRBJ2-3, with 7 bases identical to TRBD2. Germline V gene sequence: CDR1 MDHEN, CDR2 SYDVKM. CDR3 length equals 16 residues. J gave up 1 base and V 5 bases, and 9 bases lay outside the gene matches. CDR3 sequence reads: CASSPHSGGGTDTQYF. CDR3 DNA sequence: TGTGCCAGCAGTCCCCACTCGGGGGGTGGCACAGATACGCAGTATTTT.

Here the CDR3 DNA reads TGTGCCAGCAGTTACTCCGGCGCGGGGATGAATGAGCAGTTCTTC. It encodes CASSYSGAGMNEQFF. The chain has TRBV6-5 and TRBJ2-1, with D tentatively TRBD2 (6 bases). The CDR3 covers 15 residues. Deletions cut 0 bases from V and 7 bases from J, with 13 bases between. Germline loops: CDR1 MNHEY, CDR2 SVGAGI.

This chain joins TRBV5-1 and TRBJ2-3; 9 nucleotides match TRBD1. Trimming cost V 3 bases and J 2 bases; bases outside gene matches: 7. This CDR3 is 16 amino acids long. CDR1 is SGHRS and CDR2 is YFSETQ in the germline V gene. The CDR3 loop is CASSYPGQGNTDTQYF. CDR3 coding DNA: TGCGCCAGCAGCTATCCGGGACAGGGAAACACAGATACGCAGTATTTT.

J is TRBJ2-1 and V is TRBV24-1; 10 nucleotides agree with TRBD1. The CDR3 contains 14 residues. Losses at the gene ends were 7 bases for V and 10 bases for J; bases not matched to a gene: 9. Per the germline V gene, CDR1 is KGHDR and CDR2 is SFDVKD. CDR3 in amino acids: CATSDGTGANEQFF. The CDR3, as DNA: TGTGCCACCAGCGACGGGACAGGGGCGAACGAGCAGTTCTTC.

V is TRBV6-2 or TRBV6-3 and J is TRBJ1-5, with 11 bases identical to TRBD1. Per the germline V gene, CDR1 is MNHEY and CDR2 is SVGEGT. This CDR3 comprises 17 residues. Trimming took 6 bases from V and 4 from J; bases not matched to a gene: 11. DNA of the CDR3: TGTGCCAGCAGCCCTAACCGGGACAGGGGGGGTAATCAGCCCCAGCATTTT. This sequence encodes CASSPNRDRGGNQPQHF.

This clone has just a few counts. V gene TRBV10-2 combines with J gene TRBJ2-1; 7 positions agree with TRBD2. CDR1 WSHSY and CDR2 SAAADI come from the germline V gene. The CDR3 covers 16 residues. After removal of 3 bases from V and 8 bases from J, the junction contained 13 bases not matched to a gene. CDR3 sequence: CASSDPGGNNLDEQFF. The CDR3 DNA sequence: TGCGCCAGCAGTGACCCCGGGGGGAATAATCTTGATGAGCAGTTCTTC.

The chain links TRBV18 to TRBJ1-5; D possibly corresponds to TRBD1 (6 bases). CDR3 length: 15 residues. Deletions cut 6 bases from V and 2 bases from J, with 14 bases between. Germline values: CDR1 KGHSH, CDR2 LQKENI. CDR3 in DNA: TGTGCCAGCTCTGGGGGACAACCGGGCAATCAGCCCCAGCATTTT. Its protein product is CASSGGQPGNQPQHF.

V gene TRBV19 combines with J gene TRBJ1-5; 8 bases line up with TRBD1. J gave up 9 bases and V 5 bases, and 6 bases lay outside the gene matches. CDR3 length: 13 residues. In germline, CDR1 is LNHDA, CDR2 SQIVND (reference sequence). CDR3 nucleotide sequence: TGTGCCAGTAGTTGGTCAGGGGGCGGGCCCCAGCATTTT. Translating it yields CASSWSGGGPQHF.